This is a list of T cell receptor beta chains from one sample in a study of vaccination and CD4 T cells after COVID-19. No antigen has been assigned to these receptors. TCRdb recomputed calls from the PCR reads with MiXCR, one row per CDR3 protein. This sample has 10,000 to 15,000 distinct CDR3 sequences, with 60% to 80% found just once. Here the sequenced sample was CD4+ T cells from blood, cultured in vitro, taken after SARS-CoV-2 vaccination. All receptors come from a human donor who received a COVID-19 vaccine. CDR3s include the opening cysteine and the closing phenylalanine or tryptophan. Each record gives: CDR3 DNA, CDR3 protein, D gene, CDR3 length, J gene, clone size, V gene. D genes are given only for firm matches. Where a row states a size, it is once, few, many or the class of an expanded clone; other rows omit it.

cdr3_nt: TGCAGTGCTACAGCGGGGTTTAGCACAGATACGCAGTATTTT; cdr3_aa: CSATAGFSTDTQYF; d_call: TRBD2; cdr3_length: 14; j_call: TRBJ2-3; clone_size: .; v_call: TRBV20-1
cdr3_nt: TGTGCCAGCAGCTCTGTATTGGGCGGAGAGAACTCTGAAGCTTTCTTT; cdr3_aa: CASSSVLGGENSEAFF; d_call: .; cdr3_length: 16; j_call: TRBJ1-1; clone_size: .; v_call: TRBV5-4
cdr3_nt: TGTGCCTGGAGTATTCGCCCAGGGGGCAACTATGGCTACACCTTC; cdr3_aa: CAWSIRPGGNYGYTF; d_call: TRBD1; cdr3_length: 15; j_call: TRBJ1-2; clone_size: few; v_call: TRBV30
cdr3_nt: TGTGCCAGCTCACCACCGTCAGAAAGCTATGGCTACACCTTC; cdr3_aa: CASSPPSESYGYTF; d_call: .; cdr3_length: 14; j_call: TRBJ1-2; clone_size: once; v_call: TRBV18
cdr3_nt: TGTGCCAGCAGGAAGACAGGGGGCTTCGCTTTCTTT; cdr3_aa: CASRKTGGFAFF; d_call: TRBD1; cdr3_length: 12; j_call: TRBJ1-1; clone_size: .; v_call: TRBV27
cdr3_nt: TGTGCCAGCAGTTACTCCGGCCTAGCGGGGACCGGGGAGCTGTTTTTT; cdr3_aa: CASSYSGLAGTGELFF; d_call: TRBD2; cdr3_length: 16; j_call: TRBJ2-2; clone_size: .; v_call: TRBV6-5
cdr3_nt: TGTGCCAGCAGCTCCATTCGACAGAACTTTAACACCGGGGAGCTGTTTTTT; cdr3_aa: CASSSIRQNFNTGELFF; d_call: .; cdr3_length: 17; j_call: TRBJ2-2; clone_size: few; v_call: TRBV7-6
cdr3_nt: TGTGCCAGCAGCTTGACTAGCGGGGGGCCCTATGAGCAGTTCTTC; cdr3_aa: CASSLTSGGPYEQFF; d_call: TRBD2; cdr3_length: 15; j_call: TRBJ2-1; clone_size: .; v_call: TRBV7-9
cdr3_nt: TGTGCCAGCAGCACGAGCTCCCGGGAAGGAGCTGAAGCTTTCTTT; cdr3_aa: CASSTSSREGAEAFF; d_call: .; cdr3_length: 15; j_call: TRBJ1-1; clone_size: .; v_call: TRBV7-9
cdr3_nt: TGTGCCAGCAGTTTCCGGGTCGTAAACTATGGCTACACCTTC; cdr3_aa: CASSFRVVNYGYTF; d_call: .; cdr3_length: 14; j_call: TRBJ1-2; clone_size: .; v_call: TRBV7-2
cdr3_nt: TGTGCCAGCAGCGCAGGGGTGGGGGGCTACACCTTC; cdr3_aa: CASSAGVGGYTF; d_call: .; cdr3_length: 12; j_call: TRBJ1-2; clone_size: .; v_call: TRBV25-1
cdr3_nt: TGTGCCATCTCAGCGGGGCAGGAAGAGACCCAGTACTTC; cdr3_aa: CAISAGQEETQYF; d_call: TRBD2; cdr3_length: 13; j_call: TRBJ2-5; clone_size: .; v_call: TRBV10-3
cdr3_nt: TGTGCCAGCAGCAGGGTGGGGTTTTCAAGCCCCTATAATTCACCCCTCCACTTT; cdr3_aa: CASSRVGFSSPYNSPLHF; d_call: .; cdr3_length: 18; j_call: TRBJ1-6; clone_size: .; v_call: TRBV12-3/TRBV12-4
cdr3_nt: TGTGCCAGCAGCAAACGGGGAGACGGGAACACTGAAGCTTTCTTT; cdr3_aa: CASSKRGDGNTEAFF; d_call: .; cdr3_length: 15; j_call: TRBJ1-1; clone_size: .; v_call: TRBV21-1
cdr3_nt: TGTGCCAGCAGCTTAGAGGCGAGTAGTAGCATTCAGCCCCAGCATTTT; cdr3_aa: CASSLEASSSIQPQHF; d_call: .; cdr3_length: 16; j_call: TRBJ1-5; clone_size: .; v_call: TRBV7-6
cdr3_nt: TGTGCCAGCTCACCAGGACACGAGCAGTACTTC; cdr3_aa: CASSPGHEQYF; d_call: .; cdr3_length: 11; j_call: TRBJ2-7; clone_size: .; v_call: TRBV18
cdr3_nt: TGTGCCAGCAGCTTAGTCGCCGGGTGGGCCACAGATACGCAGTATTTT; cdr3_aa: CASSLVAGWATDTQYF; d_call: .; cdr3_length: 16; j_call: TRBJ2-3; clone_size: medium-sized; v_call: TRBV7-8